This T cell receptor (beta chain) appears in the sequencing data of a study of technical replicates of blood from several donors. There are 15 residues in the CDR3. Germline V gene sequence: CDR1 SGDLS, CDR2 YYNGEE. The V gene end was trimmed by 0 bases and the J gene end by 4 bases; junction bases not matched to a gene: 4. Libraries were prepared by immunoSEQ multiplex PCR; TCRdb keeps only in-frame clonotypes and omits some of them. Of 98,000 or so clones in the sample, around 95% are singletons; the top ten hold approximately 0.2%. V is TRBV9 and J is TRBJ1-2; 9 bases agree with TRBD1. The sample taken for sequencing was T cells isolated from PBMCs. The sequence came from a human donor in good health. CDR3 in DNA: TGTGCCAGCAGCGTAGGAGGACAGGGGAGCTATGGCTACACCTTC. It specifies CASSVGGQGSYGYTF.